The present TCR beta chain was sequenced within a study of blood T cell repertoires in COVID-19. Study-wide background: Both acute and convalescent COVID-19 samples were obtained from the United States, Italy and Spain. Nucleic acid was either cDNA or gDNA, and it came from T cells, B-cell-depleted T cells, or PBMCs.

Here immunoSEQ multiplex PCR was the method, and the copy in TCRdb shows in-frame clones only, minus some. Of 150,000 to 200,000 clones in the sample, about 91% were seen once. This CDR3 comprises 12 residues. The V end lost 5 bases, the J end lost 7 bases, and 11 bases lay between the germline ends. CDR1 SGHVS and CDR2 FNYEAQ come from the germline V gene. This receptor was identified in a woman in her 50s with acute or convalescent COVID-19. What was sequenced was peripheral blood. This chain links TRBV7-6 with TRBJ1-2, with D perhaps TRBD1 (6 bases). DNA for the CDR3: TGTGCCAGCAGCCGCACAGGGCTTGGCTACACCTTC. Translating gives CASSRTGLGYTF.